This TCR beta chain originates from a study of T cell changes during pregnancy in multiple sclerosis. Germline lookup yields CDR1 GTSNPN and CDR2 SVGIG (reference sequence). Losses at the gene ends were 0 bases for V and 7 bases for J; bases not matched to a gene: 7. The CDR3 is 14 residues long. Data came from immunoSEQ multiplex PCR; TCRdb stores just in-frame clones and leaves some out. The sample has 36,000 or so clones; 88% are singletons. This receptor was taken from a female donor with multiple sclerosis, enrolled in a pregnancy study. The sequencing used CD4+ T cells from peripheral blood mononuclear cells, collected in the first trimester of pregnancy. This chain connects TRBV30 to TRBJ1-2; 8 nucleotides agree with TRBD1. CDR3 region: CAWSVLGQGGGYTF. Written as DNA, the CDR3 is TGTGCCTGGAGTGTCCTCGGACAGGGTGGTGGCTACACCTTC.